The 6 T cell receptor beta chains presented below share a single source sample, sequenced in a study of T cells after yellow fever vaccination. TCRdb re-derived calls from the 5' RACE reads in MiXCR, one entry per CDR3 protein. The sample lists about 4,500 distinct CDR3 sequences, roughly 7.4% occurring once. The sample consisted of PBMCs, either bulk or a sorted T-cell subset (CD4+, CD8+, memory, or dextramer-sorted; not recorded which), taken 45 days after the first yellow fever vaccination. All receptors derive from a man aged 18 to 29 who received the YFV17D yellow fever vaccine.

This clonotype was seen at least ten times. The J gene is TRBJ2-3, the V gene TRBV12-3 or TRBV12-4; 7 bases map to TRBD1. V shed 2 bases and J 3 bases; nucleotides not matched to a gene: 5. The CDR3 runs 15 residues. CDR3 nucleotide sequence: TGTGCCAGCAGTTTAAGGGGGCGGGCGACAGATACGCAGTATTTT. Translated, it gives CASSLRGRATDTQYF.

The table lists this clonotype with many counts. This CDR3 is CASSFTGWGTEAFF. CDR3 sequence (DNA): TGTGCCAGCAGTTTTACAGGCTGGGGTACTGAAGCTTTCTTT. V usage is TRBV12-3 or TRBV12-4 and J usage is TRBJ1-1, with D perhaps TRBD1 (5 bases). The CDR3 spans 14 residues. The V gene lost 3 bases and the J gene lost 5 bases, with 13 bases spanning the gap.

The table lists this clonotype with many counts. J is TRBJ1-2 and V is TRBV12-3 or TRBV12-4; TRBD1 aligns across 9 bases. J gave up 8 bases and V 1 base, and 2 bases lay outside the gene matches. The length of the CDR3 is 13 residues. The CDR3 is CASSLEGTGGYTF. CDR3 DNA sequence: TGTGCCAGCAGTTTAGAGGGGACAGGGGGCTACACCTTC.

This clonotype was detected ten times or more. The chain recombines TRBV4-1 with TRBJ1-2; D is unclear. Trimming left V 1 base short and J 3 bases short, with 9 bases between. CDR3 size: 14 residues. Germline CDR1 is MGHRA and CDR2 is YSYEKL. The CDR3 loop is CASSQAVGDYGYTF. CDR3 nucleotides: TGCGCCAGCAGCCAAGCGGTTGGGGACTATGGCTACACCTTC.

This clonotype was seen at least ten times. V and J are TRBV19 and TRBJ2-5, with unresolved D. V was clipped by 5 bases and J by 1 base, with 11 bases between them. Germline V gene data show CDR1 as LNHDA and CDR2 as SQIVND (reference sequence). The CDR3 is made up of 14 amino acids. In nucleotides, the CDR3 is TGTGCCAGTAGTTTCGGCCAGATCCAAGAGACCCAGTACTTC. It translates to CASSFGQIQETQYF. The whole variable domain, filled in from reference TRBV19 and TRBJ2-5, reads DGGITQSPKYLFRKEGQNVTLSCEQNLNHDAMYWYRQDPGQGLRLIYYSQIVNDFQKGDIAEGYSVSREKKESFPLTVTSAQKNPTAFYLCASSFGQIQETQYFGPGTRLLVL.

This clonotype has at least ten counts. This CDR3 reads CASRPRDRVNYGYTF. For the CDR3, the DNA is TGTGCCAGCAGGCCCCGGGACAGGGTTAACTATGGCTACACCTTC. V is TRBV12-3 or TRBV12-4 and J is TRBJ1-2; 9 nucleotides align to TRBD1. Trimming took 6 bases from V and 1 from J; bases not matched to a gene: 6. The CDR3 extends over 15 amino acids.